Presented here are 15 T cell receptor beta chains from one specimen sequenced in a study of blood T cell repertoires in COVID-19. Only in-frame clones appear in the TCRdb table, and some are missing; sequencing was by immunoSEQ multiplex PCR. This table has approximately 150,000 clones, roughly 90% appearing once. The sequenced material came from peripheral blood. The source of these receptors is a woman aged 55-69 years with active or convalescent COVID-19.

Remarks on this clone: Other DNA sequences within the sample encode an identical CDR3. V usage is TRBV19 and J usage is TRBJ1-6; 8 bases line up with TRBD1. Losses at the gene ends were 2 bases for V and 7 bases for J; bases not matched to a gene: 4. The CDR3 totals 15 residues. Looked up from germline, CDR1 is LNHDA and CDR2 is SQIVND (reference sequence). The CDR3 DNA reads as TGTGCCAGTAGTATAAACGGACAGGGAAATTCACCCCTCCACTTT. Its protein product is CASSINGQGNSPLHF.

This chain links TRBV19 with TRBJ2-3, with TRBD2 identical over 9 bases. The CDR3 is 16 residues long. Per the germline V gene, CDR1 is LNHDA and CDR2 is SQIVND (reference sequence). J was trimmed by 5 bases and V by 8 bases; bases with no gene match: 14. CDR3 in DNA: TGTGCCAGTGCTTATCCTAGCGGGGTGGGAGTAGATACGCAGTATTTT. The encoded protein is CASAYPSGVGVDTQYF.

This chain connects TRBV5-5 to TRBJ2-2; TRBD1 might be the D (7 bases). Germline CDR1 reads SGHKS; CDR2 reads YYEKEE (reference sequence). V lost 4 bases and J lost 3, with 16 bases in between. The CDR3 sequence is 16 residues long. CDR3 bases: TGTGCCAGCAGCCCTGGAGGGGGCGTCCACACCGGGGAGCTGTTTTTT. This sequence encodes CASSPGGGVHTGELFF.

This clone has a single count. The chain carries TRBV2 and TRBJ2-2, with a weak D call TRBD1 (6 bases). V was cut by 7 bases and J by 5 bases, with 14 bases left in between. CDR1 and CDR2 (germline): SNHLY, FYNNEI. The CDR3 is 14 residues long. CDR3 sequence: CASNTGQGTGELFF. The CDR3 nucleotides read TGTGCCAGCAACACAGGGCAAGGGACCGGGGAGCTGTTTTTT.

This clone was seen a few times. The gene calls are TRBV2 and TRBJ2-5; 12 bases are shared with TRBD2. The CDR3 consists of 17 residues. Per germline, CDR1 SNHLY and CDR2 FYNNEI. With 7 bases clipped from V and 2 bases from J, the junction kept 11 bases outside the gene matches. The CDR3 DNA reads as TGTGCCAGCATGTCGGGACTAGCGGGCGGAATACAAGAGACCCAGTACTTC. Protein product: CASMSGLAGGIQETQYF.

The rearrangement links TRBV13 to TRBJ2-4, with 9 positions matching TRBD2. Germline-derived CDR1 and CDR2 are PRHDT and FYEKMQ (reference sequence). Losses at the gene ends were 4 bases for V and 6 bases for J; bases not matched to a gene: 10. The CDR3 runs 16 residues. The CDR3 nucleotides read TGTGCCAGCAGCTCCAAAGCGGGGGGCCGGGGAAACATTCAGTACTTC. Protein product: CASSSKAGGRGNIQYF.

Comments on this clone: The junction differs from germline at one of its ends, possibly a read error. The rearrangement uses TRBV3-1 (or the pseudogene TRBV3-2) and TRBJ1-1; D is undetermined. The CDR3 consists of 15 residues. Germline V CDR1 and CDR2: LGHDT, YNNKEL (reference sequence). The CDR3 DNA is TGTGTCAGCAGCAAAGGGCTCCCCATGAACACTGAAGCTTTCTTT. Encoded protein: CVSSKGLPMNTEAFF.

The chain uses TRBV3-1 (or the pseudogene TRBV3-2) and TRBJ2-3; 14 bases line up with TRBD2. CDR3 size: 14 residues. V shed 4 bases and J 6 bases; nucleotides not matched to a gene: 0. Germline V lookup: CDR1 LGHDT, CDR2 YNNKEL (reference sequence). CDR3 region: CASSRTSGGDTQYF. Written as DNA, the CDR3 is TGTGCCAGCAGCCGGACTAGCGGGGGGGATACGCAGTATTTT.

The chain has TRBV7-2 and TRBJ1-2; D possibly corresponds to TRBD1 (6 bases). The CDR3 has 14 amino acids. The V end lost 3 bases, the J end lost 3 bases, and 11 bases lay between the germline ends. Germline V gene sequence: CDR1 SGHTA, CDR2 FQGNSA. The CDR3 loop reads CASSLWGLDYGYTF. CDR3 DNA sequence: TGTGCCAGCAGCTTGTGGGGGCTGGACTATGGCTACACCTTC. The full variable domain, in which reference TRBV7-2 and TRBJ1-2 provide the parts outside the CDR3, is GAGVSQSPSNKVTEKGKDVELRCDPISGHTALYWYRQSLGQGLEFLIYFQGNSAPDKSGLPSDRFSAERTGGSVSTLTIQRTQQEDSAVYLCASSLWGLDYGYTFGSGTRLTVV.

This chain links TRBV7-2 with TRBJ2-7; 8 bases map to TRBD1. The V gene end was trimmed by 2 bases and the J gene end by 0 bases; junction bases not matched to a gene: 3. CDR1 is SGHTA, CDR2 FQGNSA, per germline. The CDR3 contains 15 residues. Written as DNA, the CDR3 is TGTGCCAGCAGCTTAAGGGACAGGCTCTCCTACGAGCAGTACTTC. Translation gives CASSLRDRLSYEQYF.

This clone was seen a handful of times. This sequence joins TRBV3-1 (or the pseudogene TRBV3-2) and TRBJ1-1; possibly TRBD1 for D (5 bases). V was clipped by 1 base and J by 11 bases, with 14 bases between them. This CDR3 comprises 13 residues. The germline CDR1 and CDR2 sequences are LGHDT and YNNKEL (reference sequence). The CDR3 loop reads CASSQVSGRAAFF. CDR3 coding DNA: TGTGCCAGCAGCCAAGTGTCCGGCAGGGCTGCTTTCTTT.

The chain combines TRBV9 with TRBJ2-3; 8 bases map to TRBD1. From germline, CDR1 is SGDLS and CDR2 YYNGEE. This CDR3 spans 14 amino acids. Losses at the gene ends were 4 bases for V and 2 bases for J; bases not matched to a gene: 3. The CDR3 DNA is TGTGCCAGCAGCCGGACAGGGATCACAGATACGCAGTATTTT. This codes for CASSRTGITDTQYF.

The chain is built from TRBV10-3 and TRBJ1-2, with D uncertain. V was trimmed by 4 bases and J by 2 bases, leaving 11 bases between them. Germline CDR1 is ENHRY and CDR2 is SYGVKD. CDR3 length: 14 residues. CDR3 protein: CAISGRAGNYGYTF. CDR3 sequence (DNA): TGTGCCATCAGTGGGCGTGCGGGGAACTATGGCTACACCTTC.

Points on this clone: The same CDR3 arises from other DNA sequences in this sample as well. The V gene is TRBV19, the J gene TRBJ1-1, with D unclear. CDR3 length: 13 amino acids. In germline, CDR1 is LNHDA, CDR2 SQIVND (reference sequence). V was shortened by 2 bases and J by 2 bases, with 6 bases between the two germline ends. CDR3: CASSILGNTEAFF. CDR3 DNA sequence: TGTGCCAGTAGTATACTAGGTAACACTGAAGCTTTCTTT.

The gene calls are TRBV6-4 and TRBJ1-1; weak D call: TRBD1 (5 bases). CDR1 MRHNA and CDR2 SNTAGT come from the germline V gene. V shed 3 bases and J shed 4 bases, with 18 bases lying between them. The CDR3 extends over 16 amino acids. CDR3: CASSESSSPGGTEAFF. The CDR3, as DNA: TGTGCCAGCAGTGAGTCTTCCAGCCCGGGGGGCACTGAAGCTTTCTTT.